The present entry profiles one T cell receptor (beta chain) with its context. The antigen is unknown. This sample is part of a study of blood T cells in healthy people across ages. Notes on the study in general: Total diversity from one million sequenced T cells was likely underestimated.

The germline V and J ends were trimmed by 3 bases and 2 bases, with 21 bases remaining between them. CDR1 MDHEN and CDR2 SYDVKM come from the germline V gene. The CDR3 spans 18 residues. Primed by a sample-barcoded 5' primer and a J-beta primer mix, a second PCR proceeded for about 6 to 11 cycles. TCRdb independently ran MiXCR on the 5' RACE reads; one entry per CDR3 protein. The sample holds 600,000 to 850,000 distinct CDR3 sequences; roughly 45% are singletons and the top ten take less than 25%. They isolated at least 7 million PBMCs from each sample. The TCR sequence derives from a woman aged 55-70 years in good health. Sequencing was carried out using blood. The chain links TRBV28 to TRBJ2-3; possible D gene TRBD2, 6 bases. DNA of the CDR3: TGTGCCAGCAGTTTCACCCTAGCGAGCGTCTCGATCACAGATACGCAGTATTTT. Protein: CASSFTLASVSITDTQYF.